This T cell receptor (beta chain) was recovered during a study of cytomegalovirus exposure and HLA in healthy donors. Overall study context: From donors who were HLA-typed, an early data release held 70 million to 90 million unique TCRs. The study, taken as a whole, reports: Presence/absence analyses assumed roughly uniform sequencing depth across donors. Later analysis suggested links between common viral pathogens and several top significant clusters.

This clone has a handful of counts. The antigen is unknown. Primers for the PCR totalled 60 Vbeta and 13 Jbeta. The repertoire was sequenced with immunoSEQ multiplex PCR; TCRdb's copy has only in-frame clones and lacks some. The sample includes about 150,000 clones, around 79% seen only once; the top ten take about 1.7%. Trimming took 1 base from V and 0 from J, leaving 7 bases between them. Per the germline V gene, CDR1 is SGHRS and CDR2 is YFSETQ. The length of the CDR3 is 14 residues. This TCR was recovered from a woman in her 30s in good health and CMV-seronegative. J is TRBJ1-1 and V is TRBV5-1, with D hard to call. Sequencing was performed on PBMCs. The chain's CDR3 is CASSLSGMNTEAFF. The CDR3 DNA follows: TGCGCCAGCAGCTTGTCAGGCATGAACACTGAAGCTTTCTTT. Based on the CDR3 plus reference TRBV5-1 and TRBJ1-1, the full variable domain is KAGVTQTPRYLIKTRGQQVTLSCSPISGHRSVSWYQQTPGQGLQFLFEYFSETQRNKGNFPGRFSGRQFSNSRSEMNVSTLELGDSALYLCASSLSGMNTEAFFGQGTRLTVV.